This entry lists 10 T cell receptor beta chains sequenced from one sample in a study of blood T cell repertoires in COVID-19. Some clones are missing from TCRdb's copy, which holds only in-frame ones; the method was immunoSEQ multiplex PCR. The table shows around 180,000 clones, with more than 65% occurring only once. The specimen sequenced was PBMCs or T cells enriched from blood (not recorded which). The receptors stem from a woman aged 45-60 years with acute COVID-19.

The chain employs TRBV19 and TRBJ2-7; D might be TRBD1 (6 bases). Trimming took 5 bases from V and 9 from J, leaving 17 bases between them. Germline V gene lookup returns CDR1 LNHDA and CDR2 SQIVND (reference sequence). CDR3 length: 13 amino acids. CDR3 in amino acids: CASSPTQGWGQYV. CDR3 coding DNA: TGTGCCAGTAGTCCCACACAGGGTTGGGGGCAGTACGTC.

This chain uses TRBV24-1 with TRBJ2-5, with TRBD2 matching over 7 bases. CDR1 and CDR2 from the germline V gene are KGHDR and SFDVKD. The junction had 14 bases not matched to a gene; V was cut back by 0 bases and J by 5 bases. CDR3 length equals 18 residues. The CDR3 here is CATSDLDLGGSGLETQYF. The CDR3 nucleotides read TGTGCCACCAGTGATTTGGACCTGGGGGGGAGCGGGTTGGAGACCCAGTACTTC.

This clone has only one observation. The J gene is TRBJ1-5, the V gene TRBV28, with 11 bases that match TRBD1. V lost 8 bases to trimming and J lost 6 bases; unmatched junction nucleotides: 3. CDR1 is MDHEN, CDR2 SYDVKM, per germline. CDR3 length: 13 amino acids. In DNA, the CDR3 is TGTGCCAGCCGGACAGGGGGCACTCAGCCCCAGCATTTT. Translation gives CASRTGGTQPQHF. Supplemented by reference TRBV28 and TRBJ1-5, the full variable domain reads DVKVTQSSRYLVKRTGEKVFLECVQDMDHENMFWYRQDPGLGLRLIYFSYDVKMKEKGDIPEGYSVSREKKERFSLILESASTNQTSMYLCASRTGGTQPQHFGDGTRLSIL.

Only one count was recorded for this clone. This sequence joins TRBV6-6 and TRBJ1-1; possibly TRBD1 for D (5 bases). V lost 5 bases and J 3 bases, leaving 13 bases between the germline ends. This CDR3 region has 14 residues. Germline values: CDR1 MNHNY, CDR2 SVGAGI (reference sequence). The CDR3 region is CASSVRVGDTEAFF. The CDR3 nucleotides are TGTGCCAGCAGTGTCAGGGTAGGGGACACTGAAGCTTTCTTT.

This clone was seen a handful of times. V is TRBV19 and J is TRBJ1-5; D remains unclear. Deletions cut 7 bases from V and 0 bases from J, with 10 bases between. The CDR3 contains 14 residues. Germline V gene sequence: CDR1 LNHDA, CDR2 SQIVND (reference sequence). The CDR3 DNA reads TGTGCCAGTATGCCAAGCTATAGCAATCAGCCCCAGCATTTT. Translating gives CASMPSYSNQPQHF.

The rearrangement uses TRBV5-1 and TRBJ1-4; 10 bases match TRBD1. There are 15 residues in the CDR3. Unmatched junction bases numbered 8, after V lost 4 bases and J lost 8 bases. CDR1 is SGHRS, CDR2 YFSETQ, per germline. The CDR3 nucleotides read TGCGCCAGCAGCCCTCGGGACAGGGGAGACGAAAAACTGTTTTTT. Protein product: CASSPRDRGDEKLFF.

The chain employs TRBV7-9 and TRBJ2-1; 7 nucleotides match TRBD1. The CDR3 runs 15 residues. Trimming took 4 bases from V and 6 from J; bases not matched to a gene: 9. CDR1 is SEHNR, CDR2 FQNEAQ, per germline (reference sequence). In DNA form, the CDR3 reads TGTGCCAGCAGCTCCTCGGGACAGAGCCTCAATGAGCAGTTCTTC. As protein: CASSSSGQSLNEQFF.

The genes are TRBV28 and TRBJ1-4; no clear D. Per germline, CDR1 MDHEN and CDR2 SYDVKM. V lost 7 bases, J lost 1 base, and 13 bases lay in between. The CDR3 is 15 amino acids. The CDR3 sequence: CASTLLQRTNEKLFF. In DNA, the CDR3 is TGTGCCAGCACCCTATTACAGAGAACTAATGAAAAACTGTTTTTT.

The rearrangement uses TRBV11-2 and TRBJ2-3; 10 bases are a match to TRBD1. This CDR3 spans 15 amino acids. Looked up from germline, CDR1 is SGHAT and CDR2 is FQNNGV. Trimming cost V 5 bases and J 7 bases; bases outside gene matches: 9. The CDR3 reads CASSVDRGGRHTQYF. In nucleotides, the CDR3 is TGTGCCAGCAGCGTGGACAGGGGGGGAAGGCATACGCAGTATTTT.

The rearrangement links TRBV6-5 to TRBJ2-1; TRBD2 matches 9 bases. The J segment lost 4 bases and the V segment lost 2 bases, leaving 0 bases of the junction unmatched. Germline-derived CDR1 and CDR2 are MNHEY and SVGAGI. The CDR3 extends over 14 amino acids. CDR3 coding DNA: TGTGCCAGCAGTTACGCGGGGGGGTACAATGAGCAGTTCTTC. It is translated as CASSYAGGYNEQFF.